Described below is a single TCR beta chain sequence and its context. The antigen is undetermined. Germline V gives CDR1 SGHDN, CDR2 FVKESK. V lost 4 bases and J lost 7, with 5 bases in between. CDR3 length equals 11 residues. Regarding donors, all were healthy bone marrow donors. PCR was performed using 60 Vbeta and 13 Jbeta primers. Using immunoSEQ multiplex PCR, the repertoire was profiled, and TCRdb retains in-frame clones only, with some absent. The sample has some 200,000 clones, approximately 80% seen once. The data belong to a study of cytomegalovirus exposure and HLA in healthy donors. Looking at the study overall: Falling in the Caucasian-associated ancestry cluster were about four fifths of 398 genotyped donors.

Points from the study as a whole: A prior analysis recorded that most TCR beta V segments were productive about 87% or about 30% of the time. The study reported that TCR beta sequences accurately predicted HLA-A and HLA-B alleles in most subjects.

The sequence derives from a boy aged 2 to 9 in good health and CMV-seronegative. The source material was PBMCs. The chain combines TRBV14 with TRBJ2-1, with D unresolved. DNA of the CDR3: TGTGCCAGCAGCCCCAATAATGAGCAGTTCTTC. Amino acid sequence: CASSPNNEQFF.